This T cell receptor beta chain is drawn from a study of cytomegalovirus exposure and HLA in healthy donors. The overall study: Among the 300 to 450 genotyped donors, less than 85% were placed in the Caucasian-associated ancestry cluster. Findings and caveats of the study: CMV serostatus stood as the only immune exposure information on hand. There were some V segments, including TRBV6-2 and TRBV6-3, excluded as indistinguishable.

A word on this clone: Its antigen remains unidentified.

PCR was performed using 60 Vbeta and 13 Jbeta primers. Produced via immunoSEQ multiplex PCR; TCRdb's table is partial and in-frame only. The table lists around 80,000 clones, with about 0.83% in the top ten. The CDR3 is made up of 11 amino acids. The germline V and J ends were trimmed by 3 bases and 11 bases, with 13 bases remaining between them. CDR1 GTSNPN and CDR2 SVGIG come from the germline V gene (reference sequence). Sequencing was carried out using PBMCs. The TCR was taken from a boy aged 5-17 years in good health and CMV-seronegative. The J gene is TRBJ1-1, the V gene TRBV30; tentatively, D is TRBD1 (6 bases). CDR3 sequence: CAWRGGGHAFF. The CDR3 DNA is TGTGCCTGGAGAGGGGGGGGACACGCTTTCTTT.